The present T cell receptor (beta chain) was sequenced within a study of blood T cell repertoires in COVID-19. Assay: immunoSEQ multiplex PCR; the TCRdb copy retains only in-frame clones and omits some. The sample shows 250,000 to 300,000 clones, approximately 91% of them seen only once. Trimming shortened V by 12 bases and J by 6 bases, and 14 bases separated the two germline ends. The CDR3 runs 13 residues. Germline CDR1 KGHDR, CDR2 SFDVKD. The gene calls are TRBV24-1 and TRBJ1-6; D gene ambiguous. Sequencing was done on a sample of PBMCs or T cells enriched from blood (not recorded which). The source of this sequence is a human donor in a cohort exposed to, infected with or recovered from COVID-19 (not recorded which). The donor label of this sample is uncertain. The CDR3 DNA reads as TGTGCCTCCCAGTTGACGGGTAATTCACCCCTCCACTTT. It codes for CASQLTGNSPLHF.